These 8 T cell receptor beta chains came from one sample sequenced in a study of blood T cells in healthy people across ages. Using a J-beta primer mix together with a sample-barcoded 5' primer, a second PCR was run for about 7 to 12 cycles. TCRdb itself ran the 5' RACE reads through MiXCR, one entry per CDR3 protein. The sample has 600,000 or so distinct CDR3 sequences; approximately 30% are singletons. Sequenced material: blood. The receptors shown here come from a woman of 80 years or more in good health.

This chain joins TRBV20-1 and TRBJ2-7; maybe TRBD2 (6 bases). This CDR3 contains 15 residues. CDR1 is DFQATT, CDR2 SNEGSKA, per germline (reference sequence). The V and J ends lost 2 bases and 4 bases respectively, with 18 bases between them. DNA of the CDR3: TGCAGTGCTAGAACCCATACCGGGACTCTTTACGAGCAGTACTTC. Protein: CSARTHTGTLYEQYF.

This clonotype has a count of ten or more. This sequence joins TRBV20-1 and TRBJ2-7; TRBD2 agrees at 8 bases. The V gene's germline CDR1 is DFQATT and CDR2 SNEGSKA (reference sequence). The CDR3 consists of 13 residues. J lost 0 bases, V lost 7 bases, and 5 bases had no gene match. The CDR3 here is CSERGPYSYEQYF. In DNA, the CDR3 is TGCAGTGAGCGGGGGCCCTACTCCTACGAGCAGTACTTC.

This clonotype was picked up a small number of times. The chain joins TRBV20-1 to TRBJ2-1; TRBD1 agrees at 8 bases. The J call may not be correct, given that the DNA end is closer to TRBJ2-7. Germline V CDR1 and CDR2: DFQATT, SNEGSKA (reference sequence). The CDR3 is made up of 14 amino acids. CDR3 sequence: CSASWTGNYNEQYF. In DNA form, the CDR3 reads TGCAGTGCTAGCTGGACAGGGAATTACAATGAGCAGTACTTC.

This chain joins TRBV27 and TRBJ1-5; perhaps TRBD1 as D (6 bases). This CDR3 has 13 residues. Looked up from germline, CDR1 is MNHEY and CDR2 is SMNVEV (reference sequence). With 6 bases removed from V and 6 bases from J, the gap between germline ends came to 12 bases. The CDR3, as DNA: TGTGCCAGCAGACCCAACAGGGTTCAGCCCCAGCATTTT. Encoded protein: CASRPNRVQPQHF.

Here the CDR3 DNA reads TGCAGTGCTAAACCGGGACTAGCGGGGGTGACCTACGAGCAGTACTTC. It specifies CSAKPGLAGVTYEQYF. The gene calls are TRBV20-1 and TRBJ2-7; TRBD2 matches at 14 bases. J gave up 2 bases and V 4 bases, and 7 bases lay outside the gene matches. Germline V lookup: CDR1 DFQATT, CDR2 SNEGSKA (reference sequence). The CDR3 spans 16 residues.

At least ten counts were recorded for this clonotype. The CDR3 loop is CASSKATGGIYNEQFF. The CDR3 bases are TGTGCCAGCAGCAAGGCGACAGGGGGAATCTACAATGAGCAGTTCTTC. The chain uses TRBV6-2 or TRBV6-3 and TRBJ2-1, with TRBD1 matching over 9 bases. J gave up 3 bases and V 6 bases, and 9 bases lay outside the gene matches. The CDR3 spans 16 residues. Germline assignment: CDR1 MNHEY and CDR2 SVGEGT.

The genes are TRBV2 and TRBJ1-5; D is undetermined. CDR3 length equals 15 residues. Germline V CDR1 and CDR2: SNHLY, FYNNEI. V dropped 1 base and J dropped 2 bases, with 9 bases sitting between them. The CDR3 loop is CASSEERSGNQPQHF. CDR3 bases: TGTGCCAGCAGTGAAGAAAGGTCCGGCAATCAGCCCCAGCATTTT.

This clonotype was seen only a few times. The CDR3, as DNA: TGCAGTGCTGAATCGGGGGACTCTTACAATGAGCAGTACTTC. It codes for CSAESGDSYNEQYF. The V and J genes are TRBV20-1 and TRBJ2-5; D perhaps matches TRBD2 (6 bases). Germline CDR1 and CDR2: DFQATT and SNEGSKA (reference sequence). The CDR3 spans 14 residues. V gave up 5 bases and J gave up 11 bases, with 24 bases separating them.